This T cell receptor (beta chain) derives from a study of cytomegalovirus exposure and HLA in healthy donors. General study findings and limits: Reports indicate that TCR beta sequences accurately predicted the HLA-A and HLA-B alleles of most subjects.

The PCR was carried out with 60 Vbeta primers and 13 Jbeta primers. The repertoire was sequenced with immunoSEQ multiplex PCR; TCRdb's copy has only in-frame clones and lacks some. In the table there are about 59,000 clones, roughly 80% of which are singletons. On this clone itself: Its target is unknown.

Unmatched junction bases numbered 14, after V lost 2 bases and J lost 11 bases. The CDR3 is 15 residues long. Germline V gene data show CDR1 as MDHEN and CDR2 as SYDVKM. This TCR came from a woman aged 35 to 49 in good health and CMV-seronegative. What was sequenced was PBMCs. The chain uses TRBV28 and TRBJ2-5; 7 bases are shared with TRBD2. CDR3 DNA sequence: TGTGCCAGCAGTTTAGGGGTCTCCCGGGAGGATGAGCAGTACTTC. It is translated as CASSLGVSREDEQYF.